This TCR beta chain was retrieved from a study of cytomegalovirus exposure and HLA in healthy donors. Vbeta (60) and Jbeta (13) primers were used in the PCR. The method was immunoSEQ multiplex PCR; TCRdb's version includes in-frame clones alone and lacks a portion of them. The sample has 95,000 to 150,000 clones; 55% to 75% are singletons. The germline V gene encodes CDR1 SGHRS and CDR2 YFSETQ. This CDR3 has 14 residues. Trimming cost V 6 bases and J 9 bases; bases outside gene matches: 13. Of note for this clone: Its specificity is not known.

Study conclusions and caveats: Later analysis associated a missense DCLRE1C variant with TCR beta V- and J-gene trimming. Accurate prediction of HLA-A and HLA-B alleles (for most subjects) was reportedly achieved from TCR beta sequences. Analyses of presence and absence presupposed an approximately uniform sequencing depth across donors.

The receptor comes from a woman aged 40 to 49 in good health and CMV-seropositive. The chain is built from TRBV5-1 and TRBJ2-5; 8 nucleotides match TRBD1. Sequenced material: PBMCs. CDR3 DNA sequence: TGCGCCAGCATGACGGGCCCCCAGGGGGCGGCCCAGTACTTC. Its protein is CASMTGPQGAAQYF.